Shown below are 14 T cell receptor beta chains from a single sample sequenced in a study of early T cells in non-severe SARS-CoV-2 infection. TCRdb recomputed calls from the 5' RACE reads with MiXCR, one row per CDR3 protein. Of roughly 58,000 distinct CDR3 sequences in the sample, roughly 6.2% are singletons; the top ten hold 3.5% to 4%. The specimen was whole blood. These receptors were taken from an adult who was a healthcare worker with PCR-confirmed SARS-CoV-2 infection or an uninfected control (not recorded which).

This clonotype was observed at least ten times. This chain links TRBV7-2 with TRBJ2-5; 8 bases match TRBD1. Germline trimming cut 6 bases from V and 4 bases from J; bases unmatched to any gene: 7. CDR3 length: 14 amino acids. Germline-derived CDR1 and CDR2 are SGHTA and FQGNSA. Here the CDR3 DNA reads TGTGCCAGCAGGCGTCCAGGGGGCCCAGAGACCCAGTACTTC. Protein sequence: CASRRPGGPETQYF.

A word on this clonotype: Given a much more abundant clone one base away, this may be a read error. V gene TRBV12-3 or TRBV12-4 combines with J gene TRBJ2-7, with 12 bases fitting TRBD2. The CDR3 contains 13 residues. V dropped 3 bases and J dropped 11; count of bases not matched to a gene: 5. The CDR3 DNA sequence: TGTGCCAGCAGTTTTGGGACTAGCGGGCGGGAGTACTTC. It specifies CASSFGTSGREYF.

In this sample, this clonotype turned up many times. The J gene is TRBJ2-5, the V gene TRBV7-2; D is unresolved. Germline CDR1 and CDR2: SGHTA and FQGNSA. V was clipped by 3 bases and J by 3 bases, with 14 bases between them. CDR3 length equals 15 residues. The CDR3 sequence is CASSLLLTREETQYF. The CDR3 nucleotides read TGTGCCAGCAGCTTGCTTCTAACACGGGAAGAGACCCAGTACTTC.

There are many counts of this clonotype. The J gene is TRBJ2-1, the V gene TRBV5-1; D remains unclear. V was shortened by 2 bases and J by 5 bases, with 14 bases between the two germline ends. Germline values: CDR1 SGHRS, CDR2 YFSETQ. This CDR3 region has 15 residues. CDR3 in amino acids: CASSFTGQEHNEQFF. The CDR3 nucleotides are TGCGCCAGCAGCTTTACTGGGCAGGAACACAATGAGCAGTTCTTC.

This clonotype has at least ten counts. V is TRBV7-8 and J is TRBJ1-1; D not resolved. CDR1 and CDR2 (germline): SGHVS, FQNEAQ. V shed 1 base and J shed 4 bases, with 13 bases lying between them. The CDR3 spans 15 residues. CDR3 DNA sequence: TGTGCCAGCAGCTTAGACCGGGGAGGAAGCACTGAAGCTTTCTTT. This encodes CASSLDRGGSTEAFF.

In its sample, this clonotype was seen a few times. This sequence joins TRBV15 and TRBJ1-6, with D unresolved. The CDR3 sequence is 14 residues long. The V and J ends lost 0 bases and 12 bases respectively, with 12 bases between them. Germline CDR1 LNHNV, CDR2 YYDKDF (reference sequence). CDR3 loop: CATSRERRSLPLHF. Here the CDR3 DNA reads TGTGCCACCAGCAGAGAACGTCGGTCGTTACCCCTCCACTTT. The full variable domain, its missing parts supplied by reference TRBV15 and TRBJ1-6, is DAMVIQNPRYQVTQFGKPVTLSCSQTLNHNVMYWYQQKSSQAPKLLFHYYDKDFNNEADTPDNFQSRRPNTSFCFLDIRSPGLGDTAMYLCATSRERRSLPLHFGNGTRLTVT.

In its sample, this clonotype was seen many times. This CDR3 reads CASSFGGGPSSTDTQYF. The CDR3 DNA reads as TGTGCCAGCAGTTTCGGAGGAGGCCCCAGTAGCACAGATACGCAGTATTTT. The chain links TRBV12-3 or TRBV12-4 to TRBJ2-3; the D gene is possibly TRBD2 (5 bases). This CDR3 has 17 residues. V was trimmed by 3 bases and J by 0 bases, leaving 16 bases between them.

This clonotype appeared a few times. The CDR3 region has the DNA TGTGCCAGCCCAGGGGGGAACCAAGAGACCCAGTACTTC. Encoded protein: CASPGGNQETQYF. The chain is built from TRBV11-3 and TRBJ2-5; D might be TRBD1 (7 bases). The CDR3 has 13 residues. Germline V gene lookup returns CDR1 SGHNT and CDR2 YENEEA. Trimming left V 8 bases short and J 0 bases short, with 10 bases between.

This clonotype was picked up a small number of times. The chain combines TRBV5-1 with TRBJ1-1; D gene unclear. Trimming pared 4 bases from V and 5 bases from J, leaving 18 bases between. CDR3 length equals 15 residues. From germline, CDR1 is SGHRS and CDR2 YFSETQ. The chain's CDR3 is CASSPGLPGYTEAFF. The CDR3 DNA follows: TGCGCCAGCAGCCCCGGACTCCCTGGGTATACTGAAGCTTTCTTT.

The chain recombines TRBV4-2 with TRBJ2-1; possibly TRBD2 for D (5 bases). Germline CDR1 LGHNA, CDR2 YNFKEQ. V lost 0 bases to trimming and J lost 7 bases, with 10 bases between them. The CDR3 extends over 14 amino acids. This chain's CDR3 is CASSQDLRRNEQFF. CDR3 coding DNA: TGTGCCAGCAGCCAAGATCTCAGGAGGAATGAGCAGTTCTTC.

This clonotype came up many times. This CDR3 is CASSIWGARQNIQYF. The CDR3 DNA is TGTGCCAGTAGTATATGGGGGGCGCGTCAAAACATTCAGTACTTC. The V call is TRBV19, the J call TRBJ2-4; D assignment may be TRBD1 or TRBD2 (6 bases each). Trimming took off 2 bases at V and 5 bases at J, with 13 bases between the two ends. CDR1 and CDR2 (germline): LNHDA, SQIVND (reference sequence). The CDR3 runs 15 residues.

There are a few counts of this clonotype. The chain couples TRBV27 to TRBJ1-1; 7 bases fit TRBD1. The CDR3 sequence is 14 residues long. The germline V gene has CDR1 MNHEY and CDR2 SMNVEV (reference sequence). Germline trimming cut 2 bases from V and 5 bases from J; bases unmatched to any gene: 5. CDR3 DNA sequence: TGTGCCAGCAGTTTAAGGGGGCCACGGACTGAAGCTTTCTTT. Translation gives CASSLRGPRTEAFF.

This clonotype showed up many times. This chain connects TRBV10-3 to TRBJ1-1; D perhaps matches TRBD1 (5 bases). Germline lookup yields CDR1 ENHRY and CDR2 SYGVKD. This CDR3 comprises 14 residues. V was cut by 2 bases and J by 3 bases, with 10 bases left in between. The CDR3 coding sequence is TGTGCCATCAGTGAGGGGGCCCAGGACACTGAAGCTTTCTTT. Encoded protein: CAISEGAQDTEAFF.

The chain recombines TRBV3-1 with TRBJ2-1, with D maybe TRBD1 (5 bases). Germline-derived CDR1 and CDR2 are LGHDT and YNNKEL (reference sequence). The V and J ends lost 0 bases and 9 bases respectively, with 12 bases between them. The CDR3 extends over 14 amino acids. DNA for the CDR3: TGTGCCAGCAGCCAAGATAAGGGGTTGCGTGAGCAGTTCTTC. Translated: CASSQDKGLREQFF.